This TCR beta chain was sequenced for a study of siplizumab effects on memory and regulatory T cells. Findings and caveats of the study: Mean Treg-derived proportions of mappable alloreactive CD4+ clones were around 70% for siplizumab and approximately 25% for controls.

On this clone: The antigen is not known.

V gave up 6 bases and J gave up 2 bases; unmatched junction bases: 9. Germline CDR1 and CDR2: SNHLY and FYNNEI. CDR3 length equals 16 residues. Clones were sequenced by immunoSEQ multiplex PCR, and TCRdb holds only the in-frame ones, with some missing. This table has approximately 90,000 clones, about 94% appearing once. The TCR originated in a human donor in good health. The sample taken for sequencing was non-Treg CD4+ T cells sorted from blood. This chain connects TRBV2 to TRBJ2-7; 11 positions agree with TRBD2. In DNA, the CDR3 is TGTGCCAGCAGCGCCAATAGACTAGCGGGAACCTACGAGCAGTACTTC. This sequence encodes CASSANRLAGTYEQYF.